This T cell receptor beta chain was recorded in a study of CD8 T cells in ankylosing spondylitis (dated 2017 in TCRdb). Study-wide context: The study profiled T cell receptor beta repertoires in healthy donors and ankylosing spondylitis patients to find disease-linked TCR variants. The whole study cohort included some 100 healthy donors and over 20 ankylosing spondylitis patients. Peripheral blood was sampled, and synovial fluid was also collected from ankylosing spondylitis patients.

TCRdb shows the sequencer as Illumina HiSeq 2500. Quantitative 5'-RACE with molecular barcodes was used to prepare TCR beta libraries. The study's own analysis went as follows. To identify disease-linked TCR variants, a new computational method was used, one built on a probabilistic model of VDJ rearrangement. The public reads were reprocessed in TCRdb via fastp at Q25 and MiXCR, keeping in-frame beta chains. Identical CDR3 proteins give one entry, which carries the most common genes and DNA. V and J calls and clone size were set by TCRdb, not the authors. In this sample the table shows approximately 260,000 distinct CDR3 sequences, 8.6% of which occur a single time. The top ten clones comprise about 6.5% of the sample. Study-wide findings and limitations: A TCR beta motif made up of several highly homologous amino acid variants appeared to be characteristic of blood from ankylosing spondylitis patients. The disease-linked clones showed a CD8+ phenotype and occurred at relatively low frequencies in peripheral blood. Some motif variants were previously reported in synovial fluid and blood of reactive arthritis patients, suggesting common disease-initiation mechanisms. According to the report, matched synovial fluid samples from ankylosing spondylitis patients were significantly enriched for the disease-linked clones.

Looking up the germline V gene yields CDR1 MNHEY and CDR2 SVGAGI. The junction shows trimming of 4 bases on V and 4 bases on J, plus 20 bases between the germline ends. The CDR3 runs 16 residues from the cysteine to the phenylalanine. Of all the DNA, just the CDR3 is kept, 48 bases in frame from base 1. In this sample, this clonotype turned up a few times. Its target antigen remains unknown. Per-base quality was not reported, and no clone a single base away is much larger than it. The sample was blood, either unsorted or a sorted T cell fraction (not recorded which). The TCR sequence derives from a male donor with ankylosing spondylitis or in good health (not recorded which). The V and J segments used are TRBV6-5 and TRBJ2-7; matching of 6 bases hints at TRBD2 as the D gene. The sequenced DNA: TGTGCCAGCAGTTCTTCCACCGGCCTACTAGCTTACGAGCAGTACTTC. Translated, it reads CASSSSTGLLAYEQYF.